The rows below give T cell receptor beta chains drawn from one sample of a study of blood T cell repertoires in COVID-19. Repertoires were generated with immunoSEQ multiplex PCR, while TCRdb's copy carries only in-frame clones and drops some. The sample has about 150,000 clones; roughly 85% are singletons. Sequencing input: peripheral blood. These receptors were collected from a woman aged 55-69 years with COVID-19, enrolled during active disease. The CDR3 runs from the conserved cysteine through the conserved F or W. The D gene is left open where the match is weak. Size is omitted from some rows. Given values are once, few, many or a class for expanded clones.

TRBV5-1	TRBJ2-1	few	TRBD2	TGCGCCAGCAAGAGTGGCGGGAGCTACAATGAGCAGTTCTTC	CASKSGGSYNEQFF
TRBV19	TRBJ2-1	-	TRBD2	TGTGCCAGTAGTGCCCCGGGACTAAATGAGCAGTTCTTC	CASSAPGLNEQFF
TRBV7-2	TRBJ1-6	-	-	TGTGCCAGCAGCTTATACGGGGGCTCCTATAATTCACCCCTCCACTTT	CASSLYGGSYNSPLHF
TRBV28	TRBJ1-2	-	-	TGTGCCAGTGCCCAGGGGCGCGGCTATGGCTACACCTTC	CASAQGRGYGYTF
TRBV3-1/TRBV3-2	TRBJ2-5	-	TRBD2	TGTGCCAGCAGCCTACTAGCGGGAGGCCGGGCGACCCAGTACTTC	CASSLLAGGRATQYF
TRBV9	TRBJ1-4	-	TRBD1	TGTGCCAGCAGCTCTCCGGGACAGACAACAACTAATGAAAAACTGTTTTTT	CASSSPGQTTTNEKLFF
TRBV27	TRBJ1-3	-	-	TGTGCCAGCAGTTCGGGGGAGCTACCCGGAAACACCATATATTTT	CASSSGELPGNTIYF
TRBV9	TRBJ1-2	-	-	TGTGCCAGCAGCTCTAGAGCGGAGTATGGCTACACCTTC	CASSSRAEYGYTF
TRBV19	TRBJ1-1	-	TRBD1	TGTGCCAGTAGTTTTAGACAGGGGGCGGAAGCTTTCTTT	CASSFRQGAEAFF
TRBV6-5	TRBJ1-3	once	-	TGTGCCAGCAGTCCCGCGCGGGTGTCTGGAAACACCATATATTTT	CASSPARVSGNTIYF
TRBV5-8	TRBJ1-3	-	TRBD1	TGTGCCAGCAGACATGACAGGGGATTCAACACCATATATTTT	CASRHDRGFNTIYF
TRBV9	TRBJ2-1	once	-	TGTGCCAGCAGCGCCTCCATGACCTACCGGGAAGAAGAGCAGTTCTTC	CASSASMTYREEEQFF
TRBV19	TRBJ1-2	-	TRBD1	TGTGCCAGTAGGGTGACAGGGGGCACGAACTATGGCTACACCTTC	CASRVTGGTNYGYTF
TRBV7-8	TRBJ1-3	-	-	TGTGCCAGCAGCTTCGGGGGGCCGGGAAACACCATATATTTT	CASSFGGPGNTIYF
TRBV18	TRBJ2-5	-	-	TGTGCCAGCTCACCCCTCGAGACCCAGTACTTC	CASSPLETQYF
TRBV3-1/TRBV3-2	TRBJ1-5	-	-	TGTGCCAGCAGCCAAGCAGGGTCTGATCAGCCCCAGCATTTT	CASSQAGSDQPQHF
TRBV18	TRBJ1-1	-	TRBD1	TGTGCCAGCTCACCACGGACAGGGGGAAACACTGAAGCTTTCTTT	CASSPRTGGNTEAFF
TRBV15	TRBJ1-3	-	-	TGTGCCACCAGCAGAGATAGGCCGGGGTCCGGAAACACCATATATTTT	CATSRDRPGSGNTIYF
TRBV3-1/TRBV3-2	TRBJ1-1	-	-	TGTGCCAGCAGCCCGGGGACTTATCAAGGCACTGAAGCTTTCTTT	CASSPGTYQGTEAFF
TRBV7-2	TRBJ2-3	-	TRBD2	TGTGCCAGCAGCTGGGCGGGGGGGCAGACAGATACGCAGTATTTT	CASSWAGGQTDTQYF
TRBV3-1/TRBV3-2	TRBJ1-1	-	-	TGTGCCAGCAGCTCAAACAGGGCGAACACTGAAGCTTTCTTT	CASSSNRANTEAFF
TRBV6-4	TRBJ1-1	-	TRBD1	TGTGCCAGCAGTGTCTCAGACAGGGTTGGAGCTGAAGCTTTCTTT	CASSVSDRVGAEAFF
TRBV14	TRBJ1-1	-	-	TGTGCCAGCAGCCAACAACAGCTTGTAGGTACTGAAGCTTTCTTT	CASSQQQLVGTEAFF